These 14 T cell receptor beta chains were all obtained from the same sample, sequenced in a study of CD8 T cells in Susac syndrome. Random hexamers served to reverse transcribe roughly 0.5 to 1 ug RNA. TCRdb processed the immunoSEQ multiplex PCR reads anew with MiXCR; each CDR3 protein has one entry. The sample lists 300,000 to 350,000 distinct CDR3 sequences, 92% occurring once. The sequenced sample was CD4+ T cells from PBMCs. These receptors originate from a human donor with multiple sclerosis.

The chain has TRBV6-6 and TRBJ2-5; D call uncertain. The ends were cut back, 4 bases at V and 4 bases at J, with 7 bases in the middle. The V gene's germline CDR1 is MNHNY and CDR2 SVGAGI (reference sequence). The length of the CDR3 is 12 residues. The chain's CDR3 is CASSSFLETQYF. The CDR3 coding sequence is TGTGCCAGCAGTTCCTTTTTAGAGACCCAGTACTTC.

The chain is built from TRBV19 and TRBJ1-2; possibly TRBD1 for D (5 bases). V was trimmed by 2 bases and J by 2 bases, leaving 12 bases between them. The CDR3 consists of 15 residues. Germline CDR1 LNHDA, CDR2 SQIVND (reference sequence). CDR3 bases: TGTGCCAGTAGTATAAATCTGGGGGAGAACTATGGCTACACCTTC. Amino acids: CASSINLGENYGYTF.

This sequence joins TRBV2 and TRBJ1-2; D is undetermined. The CDR3 sequence is 13 residues long. Germline loops: CDR1 SNHLY, CDR2 FYNNEI. Trimming removed 5 bases at V and 7 bases at J, with 14 bases between. CDR3 sequence (DNA): TGTGCCAGCAGTACAACCCTGGTTTCTGGCTACACCTTC. As protein: CASSTTLVSGYTF.

This clonotype was recorded only once. The V and J genes are TRBV5-1 and TRBJ2-2; TRBD2 is a possible D gene (6 bases). The CDR3 extends over 16 amino acids. V lost 0 bases to trimming and J lost 5 bases, with 14 bases between them. Germline CDR1 and CDR2: SGHRS and YFSETQ. The CDR3 sequence is CASSLEEAGGTGELFF. In DNA form, the CDR3 reads TGCGCCAGCAGCTTGGAGGAGGCCGGGGGTACCGGGGAGCTGTTTTTT. The whole variable domain, filled in from reference TRBV5-1 and TRBJ2-2, reads KAGVTQTPRYLIKTRGQQVTLSCSPISGHRSVSWYQQTPGQGLQFLFEYFSETQRNKGNFPGRFSGRQFSNSRSEMNVSTLELGDSALYLCASSLEEAGGTGELFFGEGSRLTVL.

The chain uses TRBV5-8 and TRBJ1-1; D unresolved. Germline CDR1 and CDR2: SGHTS and YDEGEE. The V end was cut by 3 bases, the J end by 0 bases, with 6 bases between. The length of the CDR3 is 13 residues. The CDR3, as DNA: TGTGCCAGCAGCTCCTATCTGAACACTGAAGCTTTCTTT. This gives the protein CASSSYLNTEAFF.

The V call is TRBV5-4, the J call TRBJ1-2; tentative D call: TRBD1 (5 bases). Germline CDR1 and CDR2: SGHNT and YYREEE (reference sequence). Trimming pared 2 bases from V and 7 bases from J, leaving 21 bases between. CDR3 length: 16 amino acids. The CDR3 protein is CASSFGRQPLGGGYTF. CDR3 bases: TGTGCCAGCAGCTTCGGACGACAGCCCCTCGGGGGTGGCTACACCTTC. Complete variable domain (other parts from reference TRBV5-4 and TRBJ1-2): ETGVTQSPTHLIKTRGQQVTLRCSSQSGHNTVSWYQQALGQGPQFIFQYYREEENGRGNFPPRFSGLQFPNYSSELNVNALELDDSALYLCASSFGRQPLGGGYTFGSGTRLTVV.

The genes are TRBV6-5 and TRBJ1-5; 8 bases align to TRBD1. Trimming removed 5 bases from V and 2 bases from J; junction bases left unmatched: 5. The germline V gene encodes CDR1 MNHEY and CDR2 SVGAGI. The CDR3 has 15 residues. CDR3 sequence (DNA): TGTGCCAGCAGTGCCGACAGGGGAGGCAATCAGCCCCAGCATTTT. Translating it yields CASSADRGGNQPQHF.

The chain joins TRBV12-3 or TRBV12-4 to TRBJ2-7; D possibly matches TRBD1 or TRBD2 (6 bases each). CDR3 length: 13 residues. Trimming pared 5 bases from V and 7 bases from J, leaving 15 bases between. CDR3 in DNA: TGTGCCAGCAGTCCTGCCCAGGGGAGGGAGCAGTACTTC. This encodes CASSPAQGREQYF.

The genes are TRBV14 and TRBJ2-1; D unresolved. Trimming stripped 2 bases from V and 3 bases from J, with 23 bases between. Germline CDR1 and CDR2: SGHDN and FVKESK. This CDR3 has 19 amino acids. CDR3 nucleotides: TGTGCCAGCAGCCAACTAGGCAAAGATCATTTATACCTCTACAATGAGCAGTTCTTC. Protein sequence: CASSQLGKDHLYLYNEQFF.

The J gene is TRBJ2-2, the V gene TRBV7-8; possibly TRBD2 for D (6 bases). With 2 bases removed from V and 11 bases from J, the gap between germline ends came to 18 bases. Germline V lookup: CDR1 SGHVS, CDR2 FQNEAQ. The CDR3 length is 15 residues. The CDR3: CASSLNRDSKGELFF. The CDR3 nucleotides are TGTGCCAGCAGCTTAAACCGGGACTCCAAGGGAGAGCTGTTTTTT.

The CDR3 DNA reads as TGTGCCAGCAGCCAAGCGAGAAACACCGGGGAGCTGTTTTTT. It is translated as CASSQARNTGELFF. V usage is TRBV3-1 and J usage is TRBJ2-2; no clear D gene. Trimming took off 1 base at V and 2 bases at J, with 5 bases between the two ends. In germline, CDR1 is LGHDT, CDR2 YNNKEL (reference sequence). The CDR3 spans 14 residues.

The sample holds one count of this clonotype. The rearrangement joins TRBV7-6 to TRBJ2-1; 8 positions match TRBD2. The germline gives CDR1 SGHVS, CDR2 FNYEAQ. V gave up 3 bases and J gave up 6 bases; unmatched junction bases: 4. This CDR3 is 14 amino acids long. The CDR3 DNA reads TGTGCCAGCAGCTTGAGCGGGAGCTTCAATGAGCAGTTCTTC. Amino acids: CASSLSGSFNEQFF.

The chain links TRBV2 to TRBJ1-2; D may be TRBD1 (5 bases). Germline CDR1 SNHLY, CDR2 FYNNEI. The germline V and J ends were trimmed by 7 bases and 1 base, with 13 bases remaining between them. The CDR3 runs 14 residues. CDR3 residues: CASIQTVNNYGYTF. The CDR3 DNA reads TGTGCCAGCATCCAGACAGTTAATAACTATGGCTACACCTTC.

The chain carries TRBV3-1 and TRBJ1-1; 7 bases align to TRBD1. Losses at the gene ends were 4 bases for V and 0 bases for J; bases not matched to a gene: 8. CDR1 is LGHDT, CDR2 YNNKEL, per germline (reference sequence). The CDR3 spans 16 residues. In DNA, the CDR3 is TGTGCCAGCAGCCCCCGAATGGGACAGCTGAACACTGAAGCTTTCTTT. Translation gives CASSPRMGQLNTEAFF.